These T cell receptor beta chains were read from a single sample in a study of blood T cells in healthy people across ages. From the 5' RACE reads, TCRdb called clonotypes with MiXCR, one entry per CDR3 protein. The table shows more than 650,000 distinct CDR3 sequences, with about 26% occurring only once. This same sample was also part of a study on T cells of mothers and their children.

The sequencing sample was made of blood. The receptors derive from a boy aged 10-17 years in good health. Each CDR3 is given with its conserved first and last residue. Each record gives: CDR3 DNA, CDR3 protein, clone size, V gene, J gene, D gene. A D gene is named only where the DNA matches it firmly. Clone size is shown for a subset of rows, as once, few, many or a class of expanded clone.

cdr3_nt: TGTGCCAGCAGTTTCAGATCCAGGGACGCCTACGAGCAGTACTTC
cdr3_aa: CASSFRSRDAYEQYF
clone_size: NA
v_call: TRBV28
j_call: TRBJ2-7
d_call: NA

cdr3_nt: TGTGCCAGCACGATAGGGCGGGATCAGCCCCAGCATTTT
cdr3_aa: CASTIGRDQPQHF
clone_size: NA
v_call: TRBV6-1
j_call: TRBJ1-5
d_call: NA

cdr3_nt: TGCGCCAGCAGCTTGGGGGCAGACTTCCTAGAGACCCAGTACTTC
cdr3_aa: CASSLGADFLETQYF
clone_size: few
v_call: TRBV5-1
j_call: TRBJ2-5
d_call: NA

cdr3_nt: TGTGCCAGCAGTCGACAGGGGGGGATCTCTGGGGCCAACGTCCTGACTTTC
cdr3_aa: CASSRQGGISGANVLTF
clone_size: many
v_call: TRBV27
j_call: TRBJ2-6
d_call: TRBD1

cdr3_nt: TGTGCCAACATAGAATTTGGAGCTACGCAGTACTTC
cdr3_aa: CANIEFGATQYF
clone_size: NA
v_call: TRBV2
j_call: TRBJ2-7
d_call: NA

cdr3_nt: TGTGCCAGCAGCTTAGAGGGTAGCTCAGGCTCCTACAATGAGCAGTTCTTC
cdr3_aa: CASSLEGSSGSYNEQFF
clone_size: NA
v_call: TRBV7-9
j_call: TRBJ2-1
d_call: NA

cdr3_nt: TGTGCTAGCAGCTTATCACGGGGGGTTGCAGATACGCAGTATTTT
cdr3_aa: CASSLSRGVADTQYF
clone_size: few
v_call: TRBV7-7
j_call: TRBJ2-3
d_call: TRBD2

cdr3_nt: TGCGCCAGCAGCTTGGAGGGACAGTACAATGAGCAGTTCTTC
cdr3_aa: CASSLEGQYNEQFF
clone_size: few
v_call: TRBV7-9
j_call: TRBJ2-1
d_call: NA

cdr3_nt: TGTGCCAGCAGCCCGACGGAAGCCCAAGAGACCCAGTACTTC
cdr3_aa: CASSPTEAQETQYF
clone_size: few
v_call: TRBV7-6
j_call: TRBJ2-5
d_call: NA

cdr3_nt: TGTGCCAGCAGCCCGCCCAGGACAGGGACCCCCGGGGAGCTGTTTTTT
cdr3_aa: CASSPPRTGTPGELFF
clone_size: many
v_call: TRBV9
j_call: TRBJ2-2
d_call: TRBD1

cdr3_nt: TGTGCCAGCAGTGACTACGGGTACAATAATGAGCAGTTCTTC
cdr3_aa: CASSDYGYNNEQFF
clone_size: NA
v_call: TRBV2
j_call: TRBJ2-1
d_call: NA

cdr3_nt: TGTGCCAGCAGCCCGAATCCTAGGGCCTCACCCTACGAGCAGTACTTC
cdr3_aa: CASSPNPRASPYEQYF
clone_size: once
v_call: TRBV6-1
j_call: TRBJ2-7
d_call: NA

cdr3_nt: TGTGCCAGCAGCTTTCTAGCGGGGGTGAATGAGCAGTTCTTC
cdr3_aa: CASSFLAGVNEQFF
clone_size: NA
v_call: TRBV7-3
j_call: TRBJ2-1
d_call: TRBD2

cdr3_nt: TGCGCCAGCAGCGGCTTGGGCCAAGGGGATGAGCAGTTCTTC
cdr3_aa: CASSGLGQGDEQFF
clone_size: NA
v_call: TRBV5-1
j_call: TRBJ2-1
d_call: NA

cdr3_nt: TGTGCCAGCAGTGGGACAGGGGGAAGCGGCGGGGAGCTGTTTTTT
cdr3_aa: CASSGTGGSGGELFF
clone_size: few
v_call: TRBV12-3/TRBV12-4
j_call: TRBJ2-2
d_call: TRBD1

cdr3_nt: TGTGCCCCCGCGAGGGGGGAGTGGTACTTC
cdr3_aa: CAPARGEWYF
clone_size: few
v_call: TRBV7-9
j_call: TRBJ2-7
d_call: NA

cdr3_nt: TGTGCCAGCAGTTCTCAGATGGGAACTGAAGCTTTCTTT
cdr3_aa: CASSSQMGTEAFF
clone_size: NA
v_call: TRBV6-5
j_call: TRBJ1-1
d_call: NA

cdr3_nt: TGTGCCAGCAGTTTTGAAGGCGGGGGGGCTCCCGGGGAGCTGTTTTTT
cdr3_aa: CASSFEGGGAPGELFF
clone_size: few
v_call: TRBV12-3/TRBV12-4
j_call: TRBJ2-2
d_call: TRBD2

cdr3_nt: TGTGCCAGAGGGGGGATGAGCTCCTACAATGAGCAGCTCTTC
cdr3_aa: CARGGMSSYNEQLF
clone_size: few
v_call: TRBV13
j_call: TRBJ2-1
d_call: NA

cdr3_nt: TGTGCCATCAGTTTCAGTAGGGGGGGTCACAATGAGCAGTTCTTC
cdr3_aa: CAISFSRGGHNEQFF
clone_size: few
v_call: TRBV10-3
j_call: TRBJ2-1
d_call: NA

cdr3_nt: TGTGCCAGCAGTGACTGGAGGAATCAGCCCCAGCATTTT
cdr3_aa: CASSDWRNQPQHF
clone_size: NA
v_call: TRBV28
j_call: TRBJ1-5
d_call: NA

cdr3_nt: TGTGCCAGCAGTTGGTCGACTGGGGCCAACGTCCTGACTTTC
cdr3_aa: CASSWSTGANVLTF
clone_size: NA
v_call: TRBV6-5
j_call: TRBJ2-6
d_call: NA

cdr3_nt: TGCAGTGCTAGACGGCCAGGCATCATGAACACTGAAGCTTTCTTT
cdr3_aa: CSARRPGIMNTEAFF
clone_size: NA
v_call: TRBV20-1
j_call: TRBJ1-1
d_call: NA

cdr3_nt: TGTGCCAGTTCAGAGGCGGGGGGGACGAACACCGGGGAGCTGTTTTTT
cdr3_aa: CASSEAGGTNTGELFF
clone_size: few
v_call: TRBV9
j_call: TRBJ2-2
d_call: TRBD2

cdr3_nt: TGTGCCAGCAGCCCCAGAGCGGGGATAGAGACCCAGTACTTC
cdr3_aa: CASSPRAGIETQYF
clone_size: few
v_call: TRBV7-3
j_call: TRBJ2-5
d_call: TRBD2

cdr3_nt: TGTGCCAGCTCACCAAGTAGTATCGGAATTGCCGGGGAGCTGTTTTTT
cdr3_aa: CASSPSSIGIAGELFF
clone_size: few
v_call: TRBV18
j_call: TRBJ2-2
d_call: NA

cdr3_nt: TGTGCCAGCAGCAAAGGAGAGGGACTCTACGAGCAGTACTTC
cdr3_aa: CASSKGEGLYEQYF
clone_size: NA
v_call: TRBV21-1
j_call: TRBJ2-7
d_call: NA

cdr3_nt: TGTGCCATCAACCAGGGGCAGAACTATGGCTACACCTTC
cdr3_aa: CAINQGQNYGYTF
clone_size: few
v_call: TRBV10-3
j_call: TRBJ1-2
d_call: NA